This T cell receptor beta chain was retrieved from a study of blood T cell repertoires in COVID-19. At the level of the study: Acute-phase and convalescent COVID-19 samples originated in the United States, Italy and Spain.

Using immunoSEQ multiplex PCR, the repertoire was profiled, and TCRdb retains in-frame clones only, with some absent. Seen here are 150,000 to 200,000 clones, 82% observed once, and the top ten hold about 10%. Germline V gene sequence: CDR1 WSHSY, CDR2 SAAADI. V was cut by 0 bases and J by 0 bases, with 6 bases left in between. The CDR3 runs to 14 residues. Cohorts were assigned according to the clinical history that participants reported. Donors in Cohort 3 who had recovered were those with two negative PCRs, healthcare professional clearance, or resolution of their symptoms. This chain connects TRBV10-2 to TRBJ2-7; possible D gene TRBD1, 5 bases. The specimen sequenced was PBMCs or T cells enriched from blood (not recorded which). This sequence originates from a man aged 50-59 years who had recovered from COVID-19. The CDR3 region is CASSESTVSYEQYF. The CDR3 coding sequence is TGCGCCAGCAGTGAGTCGACAGTCTCCTACGAGCAGTACTTC.